The 27 T cell receptor beta chains reported below all come from one sample, sequenced in a study of CD8+CD57+ T cells in acquired aplastic anemia. Patients selected for sequencing had displayed CD8+CD57+ cell expansion by flow cytometry. CDR3 and TCR beta VDJ profiling relied on a genomic DNA template. TCRdb ran MiXCR on the reads and lists one entry per CDR3 protein. Seen here are about 160,000 distinct CDR3 sequences, less than 60% observed once, and the top ten hold 3.2%. Material: sorted CD4+, CD8+, or CD8+CD57+ T cells (not recorded which) from PBMCs. The receptors originated from a human donor with aplastic anemia.

The chain couples TRBV7-3 to TRBJ2-1, with TRBD2 identical over 13 bases. This CDR3 has 14 amino acids. With V trimmed by 5 bases and J by 15 bases, 10 bases remained unmatched. From germline, CDR1 is SGHTA and CDR2 FQGTGA. The CDR3 protein is CASSLGGTSGIPFF. In DNA, the CDR3 is TGTGCCAGCAGCCTCGGGGGGACTAGCGGGATTCCGTTCTTC. Full variable domain (outside the CDR3, taken from reference TRBV7-3 and TRBJ2-1): GAGVSQTPSNKVTEKGKYVELRCDPISGHTALYWYRQSLGQGPEFLIYFQGTGAADDSGLPNDRFFAVRPEGSVSTLKIQRTERGDSAVYLCASSLGGTSGIPFFGPGTRLTVL.

This clonotype was observed many times. The chain links TRBV10-3 to TRBJ1-2, with D possibly matching TRBD1 (6 bases). Looked up from germline, CDR1 is ENHRY and CDR2 is SYGVKD. V lost 3 bases, J lost 1 base, and 18 bases lay in between. CDR3 length equals 17 residues. In DNA, the CDR3 is TGTGCCATCAGTGATCCTGGACAGACTAATTTTAACTATGGCTACACCTTC. Translated: CAISDPGQTNFNYGYTF.

This rearrangement joins TRBV28 to TRBJ2-7, with 8 bases aligning to TRBD2. V dropped 2 bases and J dropped 2; count of bases not matched to a gene: 8. Germline V lookup: CDR1 MDHEN, CDR2 SYDVKM. The CDR3 consists of 16 residues. CDR3 amino acids: CASSLPREAIPYEQYF. The CDR3 bases are TGTGCCAGCAGTTTACCGCGGGAGGCGATTCCCTACGAGCAGTACTTC.

Concerning this clonotype itself: At one boundary the junction diverges from the germline segment, which might be a read error. CDR3 DNA sequence: TGTGCCAGCAGCTTGGCCCCGAGCGGGAGGGGGACGAACACCGGGGGGCTGTTTTTT. Residues: CASSLAPSGRGTNTGGLFF. The gene calls are TRBV5-4 and TRBJ2-2; 10 nucleotides agree with TRBD2. The CDR3 runs 19 residues. The germline V gene has CDR1 SGHNT and CDR2 YYREEE (reference sequence).

In its sample, this clonotype was seen many times. The V call is TRBV19, the J call TRBJ2-3; 10 bases match TRBD2. The germline CDR1 and CDR2 sequences are LNHDA and SQIVND (reference sequence). The CDR3 sequence is 16 residues long. V was clipped by 1 base and J by 2 bases; unmatched bases: 3. The chain's CDR3 is CASSIGLAGVTDTQYF. DNA for the CDR3: TGTGCCAGTAGTATAGGCCTAGCGGGAGTCACAGATACGCAGTATTTT.

The chain carries TRBV5-8 and TRBJ2-5, with D possibly matching TRBD1 (5 bases). Trimming took off 0 bases at V and 1 base at J, with 16 bases between the two ends. The CDR3 is 17 amino acids. Germline V CDR1 and CDR2: SGHTS, YDEGEE. The CDR3 nucleotides are TGTGCCAGCAGCTTGGGACAGTTAGGCAGTCTCCAAGAGACCCAGTACTTC. It encodes CASSLGQLGSLQETQYF.

This clonotype has just a few counts. This chain links TRBV9 with TRBJ2-5; the D is unclear. The V end was cut by 2 bases, the J end by 5 bases, with 7 bases between. Germline values: CDR1 SGDLS, CDR2 YYNGEE. CDR3 length: 12 amino acids. The CDR3 DNA reads TGTGCCAGCAGCGTTGAAGGGGAGACCCAGTACTTC. Translated: CASSVEGETQYF.

This clonotype has just one count. A much larger clonotype is one base distant, so this may be a read error. The genes are TRBV5-6 and TRBJ2-3; D might be TRBD2 (6 bases). V lost 3 bases, J lost 4 bases, and 15 bases lay in between. The CDR3 consists of 15 residues. In germline, CDR1 is SGHDT, CDR2 YYEEEE. CDR3: CASSSLGPSADTQYF. The CDR3 DNA follows: TGTGCCAGCAGCTCCCTAGGTCCTAGCGCAGATACGCAGTATTTT.

This clonotype has ten or more counts. V is TRBV2 and J is TRBJ2-3; no reliable D call. Trimming removed 3 bases from V and 3 bases from J, with 1 base in between. Germline V gives CDR1 SNHLY, CDR2 FYNNEI. The CDR3 is made up of 11 amino acids. CDR3 sequence: CASSETDTQYF. The CDR3 DNA reads TGTGCCAGCAGTGAGACAGATACGCAGTATTTT.

The rearrangement uses TRBV19 and TRBJ2-5, with D possibly TRBD1 on 6 matching bases. V was pared by 6 bases and J by 3 bases, with 14 bases between. This CDR3 region has 14 residues. Per the germline V gene, CDR1 is LNHDA and CDR2 is SQIVND (reference sequence). The CDR3 is CASRNRERKETQYF. CDR3 sequence (DNA): TGTGCCAGTAGGAACAGGGAGAGGAAAGAGACCCAGTACTTC.

V usage is TRBV25-1 and J usage is TRBJ1-1; 7 bases align to TRBD1. CDR3 length: 14 amino acids. Germline assignment: CDR1 MGHDK and CDR2 SYGVNS. The V gene end was trimmed by 4 bases and the J gene end by 4 bases; junction bases not matched to a gene: 6. DNA of the CDR3: TGTGCCAGCAGTGTTGAGGGGGCACCCACTGAAGCTTTCTTT. This translates into CASSVEGAPTEAFF. The whole variable domain, remainder taken from reference TRBV25-1 and TRBJ1-1, is EADIYQTPRYLVIGTGKKITLECSQTMGHDKMYWYQQDPGMELHLIHYSYGVNSTEKGDLSSESTVSRIRTEHFPLTLESARPSHTSQYLCASSVEGAPTEAFFGQGTRLTVV.

The chain has TRBV27 and TRBJ1-6; D not certain. Germline V CDR1 and CDR2: MNHEY, SMNVEV (reference sequence). The ends were cut back, 2 bases at V and 10 bases at J, with 18 bases in the middle. The CDR3 runs to 16 residues. In nucleotides, the CDR3 is TGTGCCAGCAGTTTACGGAGGACGGAGTCACCCTCACCCCTCCACTTT. It specifies CASSLRRTESPSPLHF.

This clonotype showed up just once. V and J are TRBV20-1 and TRBJ1-2, with D hard to call. The CDR3 loop spans 15 amino acids. Per germline, CDR1 DFQATT and CDR2 SNEGSKA (reference sequence). V was cut by 3 bases and J by 5 bases, with 19 bases left in between. The CDR3 DNA sequence: TGCAGTGCTAGGGATAGGGAGGCAGCAACTTATGGCTACACCTTC. Protein: CSARDREAATYGYTF.

This clonotype has at least ten counts. J is TRBJ1-6 and V is TRBV11-3; no clear D. Deletions cut 2 bases from V and 10 bases from J, with 9 bases between. There are 13 residues in the CDR3. Germline V lookup: CDR1 SGHNT, CDR2 YENEEA. The CDR3 DNA follows: TGTGCCAGCAGCTTATATCCAGAATCACCCCTCCACTTT. Translated, it gives CASSLYPESPLHF.

This clonotype appeared many times. This chain uses TRBV6-1 with TRBJ2-7; D is undetermined. Germline CDR1 and CDR2: MNHNS and SASEGT. The CDR3 has 11 amino acids. V dropped 10 bases and J dropped 4 bases, with 11 bases sitting between them. The DNA of the CDR3 is TGTGCCACGGGTTTGGCGTACGAGCAGTACTTC. Amino acid sequence: CATGLAYEQYF.

The table lists this clonotype with a few counts. The chain recombines TRBV2 with TRBJ1-2; no clear D gene. The V end was cut by 3 bases, the J end by 4 bases, with 9 bases between. Germline CDR1 is SNHLY and CDR2 is FYNNEI. The CDR3 is 13 amino acids. The CDR3 loop reads CASSEDGSYGYTF. The CDR3 DNA follows: TGTGCCAGCAGTGAGGACGGAAGCTATGGCTACACCTTC. The full variable domain, rest sourced from reference TRBV2 and TRBJ1-2, is EPEVTQTPSHQVTQMGQEVILRCVPISNHLYFYWYRQILGQKVEFLVSFYNNEISEKSEIFDDQFSVERPDGSNFTLKIRSTKLEDSAMYFCASSEDGSYGYTFGSGTRLTVV.

As to this clonotype: A much bigger clone sits one base away, suggesting this may be a read error. The chain joins TRBV5-6 to TRBJ1-3; TRBD1 is a possible D gene (5 bases). Germline CDR1 and CDR2: SGHDT and YYEEEE. The CDR3 has 16 amino acids. Trimming cost V 3 bases and J 4 bases, with 17 bases left between them. In nucleotides, the CDR3 is TGTGCCAGCAGCTCTTCGACACGGGGGTACGGAAACACCATATATTTT. Translating it yields CASSSSTRGYGNTIYF. The variable domain in full, completed from reference TRBV5-6 and TRBJ1-3, reads DAGVTQSPTHLIKTRGQQVTLRCSPKSGHDTVSWYQQALGQGPQFIFQYYEEEERQRGNFPDRFSGHQFPNYSSELNVNALLLGDSALYLCASSSSTRGYGNTIYFGEGSWLTVV.

The rearrangement links TRBV7-9 to TRBJ1-2; no clear D gene. Trimming pared 5 bases from V and 9 bases from J, leaving 16 bases between. There are 13 residues in the CDR3. The germline V gene has CDR1 SEHNR and CDR2 FQNEAQ (reference sequence). The CDR3 DNA is TGTGCCAGCAGCCAAGATCGTGCGTTCAGCTACACCTTC. It codes for CASSQDRAFSYTF.

V usage is TRBV13 and J usage is TRBJ2-5; 7 nucleotides match TRBD2. Losses at the gene ends were 8 bases for V and 5 bases for J; bases not matched to a gene: 8. The germline CDR1 and CDR2 sequences are PRHDT and FYEKMQ (reference sequence). This CDR3 spans 13 amino acids. The CDR3 coding sequence is TGTGCCAGCGGGCGGCAGGGAGGGGAGACCCAGTACTTC. Its translation: CASGRQGGETQYF.

The rearrangement uses TRBV10-3 and TRBJ1-1, with D possibly being TRBD1 (6 bases). The CDR3 is made up of 13 amino acids. The germline CDR1 and CDR2 sequences are ENHRY and SYGVKD. With 10 bases removed from V and 4 bases from J, the gap between germline ends came to 16 bases. Here the CDR3 DNA reads TGTGCCAGCAACCGAGGGGGGGGCACTGAAGCTTTCTTT. It yields the protein CASNRGGGTEAFF.

The chain links TRBV5-6 to TRBJ2-5; TRBD1 aligns across 10 bases. Germline lookup yields CDR1 SGHDT and CDR2 YYEEEE. The trim removed 4 bases at V and 1 base at J, leaving 10 bases unmatched. CDR3 length: 17 amino acids. The CDR3 reads CASSLPGTGDFQETQYF. The DNA of the CDR3 is TGTGCCAGCAGCCTCCCCGGGACAGGGGACTTCCAAGAGACCCAGTACTTC.

This clonotype came up many times. This chain links TRBV5-5 with TRBJ1-6; possible D gene TRBD1, 5 bases. Trimming pared 1 base from V and 10 bases from J, leaving 12 bases between. This CDR3 is 14 amino acids long. Germline-derived CDR1 and CDR2 are SGHKS and YYEKEE (reference sequence). The CDR3 here is CASSLQGLGSPLHF. The CDR3 region has the DNA TGTGCCAGCAGCTTGCAGGGCCTCGGATCACCCCTCCACTTT. The whole variable domain, remainder taken from reference TRBV5-5 and TRBJ1-6, is DAGVTQSPTHLIKTRGQQVTLRCSPISGHKSVSWYQQVLGQGPQFIFQYYEKEERGRGNFPDRFSARQFPNYSSELNVNALLLGDSALYLCASSLQGLGSPLHFGNGTRLTVT.

This clonotype was counted between two and nine times. The rearrangement uses TRBV15 and TRBJ2-3, with TRBD1 matching over 8 bases. The CDR3 spans 15 residues. CDR1 is LNHNV, CDR2 YYDKDF, per germline (reference sequence). Trimming removed 3 bases from V and 4 bases from J; junction bases left unmatched: 6. The CDR3 coding sequence is TGTGCCACCAGCAGGGGACAGGAAGGTGCAGATACGCAGTATTTT. Residues: CATSRGQEGADTQYF.

The genes are TRBV15 and TRBJ1-6; D possibly corresponds to TRBD1 (6 bases). The CDR3 consists of 16 residues. Per the germline V gene, CDR1 is LNHNV and CDR2 is YYDKDF (reference sequence). Trimming removed 5 bases from V and 7 bases from J, with 18 bases in between. As DNA, the CDR3 is TGTGCCACCAGCCGGGGGTCTCAGGGGTACAATTCACCCCTCCACTTT. Translated, it gives CATSRGSQGYNSPLHF.

The chain combines TRBV29-1 with TRBJ1-1, with D maybe TRBD1 (5 bases). V was pared by 2 bases and J by 10 bases, with 17 bases between. This CDR3 contains 13 residues. Germline V lookup: CDR1 SQVTM, CDR2 ANQGSEA. The CDR3, as DNA: TGCAGCGTTGAAACTCTAGGGACCAAACGAGCTTTCTTT. Amino acids: CSVETLGTKRAFF.

This clonotype was observed a handful of times. The rearrangement uses TRBV7-2 and TRBJ2-7, with 8 positions matching TRBD1. The junction had 7 bases not matched to a gene; V was cut back by 5 bases and J by 4 bases. Germline V gene data show CDR1 as SGHTA and CDR2 as FQGNSA. This CDR3 region has 14 residues. CDR3 nucleotide sequence: TGTGCCAGCAGCACCCGGACAGGGCGGTACGAGCAGTACTTC. Encoded protein: CASSTRTGRYEQYF.

V gene TRBV11-2 combines with J gene TRBJ1-6; 8 nucleotides match TRBD1. Germline V gene data show CDR1 as SGHAT and CDR2 as FQNNGV. This CDR3 region has 16 residues. V was clipped by 1 base and J by 10 bases; unmatched bases: 9. DNA of the CDR3: TGTGCCAGCAGCTTAGGACAGGGGTTTGGGCGATCACCCCTCCACTTT. This gives the protein CASSLGQGFGRSPLHF.